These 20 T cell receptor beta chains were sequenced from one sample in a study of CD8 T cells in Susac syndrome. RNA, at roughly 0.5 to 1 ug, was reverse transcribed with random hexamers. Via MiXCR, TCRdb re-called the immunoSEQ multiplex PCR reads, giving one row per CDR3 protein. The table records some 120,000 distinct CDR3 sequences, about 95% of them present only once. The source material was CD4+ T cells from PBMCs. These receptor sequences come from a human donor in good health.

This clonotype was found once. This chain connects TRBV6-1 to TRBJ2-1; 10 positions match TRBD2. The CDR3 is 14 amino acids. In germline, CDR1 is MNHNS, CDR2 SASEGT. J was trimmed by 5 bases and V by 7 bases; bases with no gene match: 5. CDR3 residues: CASTGLAVNNEQFF. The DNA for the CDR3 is TGTGCCAGCACCGGACTAGCGGTAAACAATGAGCAGTTCTTC.

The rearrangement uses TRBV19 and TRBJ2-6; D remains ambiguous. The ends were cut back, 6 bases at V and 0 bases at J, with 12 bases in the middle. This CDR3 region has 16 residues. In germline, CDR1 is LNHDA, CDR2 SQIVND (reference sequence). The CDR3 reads CASSPTGTSGANVLTF. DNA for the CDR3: TGTGCCAGTAGCCCCACCGGAACCTCTGGGGCCAACGTCCTGACTTTC.

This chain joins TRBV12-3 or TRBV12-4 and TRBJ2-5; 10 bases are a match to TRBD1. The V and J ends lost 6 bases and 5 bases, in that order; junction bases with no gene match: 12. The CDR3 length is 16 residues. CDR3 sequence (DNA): TGTGCCAGCAGCCCCACCGGGACAGGGGAGAAGGAGACCCAGTACTTC. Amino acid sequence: CASSPTGTGEKETQYF.

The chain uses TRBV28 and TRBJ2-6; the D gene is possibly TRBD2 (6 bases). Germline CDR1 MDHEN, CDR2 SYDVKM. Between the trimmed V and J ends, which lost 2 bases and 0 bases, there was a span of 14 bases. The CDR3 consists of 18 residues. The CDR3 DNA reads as TGTGCCAGCAGTTTAGGAGGGTGGGGCCTCTCTGGGGCCAACGTCCTGACTTTC. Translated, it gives CASSLGGWGLSGANVLTF.

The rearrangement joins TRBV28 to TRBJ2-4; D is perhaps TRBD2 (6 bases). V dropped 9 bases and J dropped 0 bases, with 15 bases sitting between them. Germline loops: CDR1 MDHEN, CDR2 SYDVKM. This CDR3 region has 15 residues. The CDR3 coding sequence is TGTGCCAGTTTATCTAGCGAGCTAGCCAAAAACATTCAGTACTTC. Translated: CASLSSELAKNIQYF.

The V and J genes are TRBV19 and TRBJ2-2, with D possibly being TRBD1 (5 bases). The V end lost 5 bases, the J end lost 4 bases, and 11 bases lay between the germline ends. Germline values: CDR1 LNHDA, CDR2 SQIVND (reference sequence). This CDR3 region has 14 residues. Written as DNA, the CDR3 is TGTGCCAGTAGTTGGGGCCTATTCACCGGGGAGCTGTTTTTT. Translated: CASSWGLFTGELFF.

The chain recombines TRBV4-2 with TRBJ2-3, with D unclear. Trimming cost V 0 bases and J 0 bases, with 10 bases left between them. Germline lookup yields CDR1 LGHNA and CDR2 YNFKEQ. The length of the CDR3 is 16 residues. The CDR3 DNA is TGTGCCAGCAGCCAAGAAGCTGGGTCTAGCACAGATACGCAGTATTTT. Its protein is CASSQEAGSSTDTQYF.

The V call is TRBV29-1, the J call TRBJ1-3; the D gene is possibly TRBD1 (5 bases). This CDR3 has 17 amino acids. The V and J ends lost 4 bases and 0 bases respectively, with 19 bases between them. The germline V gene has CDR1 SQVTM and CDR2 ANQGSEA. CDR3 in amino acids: CSVVDFSRGDSGNTIYF. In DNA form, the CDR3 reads TGCAGCGTTGTGGATTTCTCCCGGGGCGACTCTGGAAACACCATATATTTT.

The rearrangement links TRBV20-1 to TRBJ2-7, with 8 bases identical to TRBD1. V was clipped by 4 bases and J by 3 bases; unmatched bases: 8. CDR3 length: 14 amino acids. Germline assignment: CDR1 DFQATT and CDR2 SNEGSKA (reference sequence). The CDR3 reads CSAIPGQAVYEQYF. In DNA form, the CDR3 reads TGCAGTGCTATTCCGGGACAGGCTGTCTACGAGCAGTACTTC.

CDR3 nucleotides: TGTGCCAGCAGCCAACGGGGCCCAGATACGCAGTATTTT. The encoded protein is CASSQRGPDTQYF. The V gene is TRBV3-1, the J gene TRBJ2-3; TRBD1 or TRBD2 may be the D gene (5 bases each). The V gene lost 2 bases and the J gene lost 4 bases, with 7 bases spanning the gap. Germline V gene data show CDR1 as LGHDT and CDR2 as YNNKEL (reference sequence). This CDR3 has 13 residues.

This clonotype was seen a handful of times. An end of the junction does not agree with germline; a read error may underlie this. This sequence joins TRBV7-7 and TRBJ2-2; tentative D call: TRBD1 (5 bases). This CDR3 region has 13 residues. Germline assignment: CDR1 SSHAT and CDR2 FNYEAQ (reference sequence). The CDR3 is CASSSRASGELFF. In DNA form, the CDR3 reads TGTGCTAGCAGCTCCAGGGCATCCGGGGAGCTGTTTTTT.

The CDR3 spells CASQLGPGNTIYF. The CDR3 DNA sequence: TGTGCCAGCCAGTTAGGCCCGGGAAACACCATATATTTT. The chain uses TRBV27 and TRBJ1-3; no firm D call. V gave up 8 bases and J gave up 4 bases, with 12 bases separating them. CDR3 length: 13 amino acids. From germline, CDR1 is MNHEY and CDR2 SMNVEV (reference sequence).

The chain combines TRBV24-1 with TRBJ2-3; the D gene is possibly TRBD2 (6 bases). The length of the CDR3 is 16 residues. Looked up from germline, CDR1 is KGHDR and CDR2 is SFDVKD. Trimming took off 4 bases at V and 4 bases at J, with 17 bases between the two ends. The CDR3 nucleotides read TGTGCCACCAGTGACCCGGCCGCGGGATCCGCAGATACGCAGTATTTT. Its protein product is CATSDPAAGSADTQYF.

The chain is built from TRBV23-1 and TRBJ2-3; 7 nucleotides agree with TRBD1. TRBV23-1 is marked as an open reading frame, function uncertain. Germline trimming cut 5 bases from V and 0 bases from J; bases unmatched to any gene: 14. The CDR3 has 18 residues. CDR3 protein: CASSSPGQLILSTDTQYF. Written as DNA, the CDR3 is TGCGCCAGCAGTTCCCCGGGACAGCTTATCCTTAGCACAGATACGCAGTATTTT.

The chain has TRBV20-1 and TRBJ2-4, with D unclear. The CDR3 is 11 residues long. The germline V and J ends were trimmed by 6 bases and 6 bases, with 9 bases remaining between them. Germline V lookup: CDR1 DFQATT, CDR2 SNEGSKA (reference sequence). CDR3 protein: CSAPTLNIQYF. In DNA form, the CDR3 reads TGCAGTGCCCCGACTCTAAACATTCAGTACTTC.

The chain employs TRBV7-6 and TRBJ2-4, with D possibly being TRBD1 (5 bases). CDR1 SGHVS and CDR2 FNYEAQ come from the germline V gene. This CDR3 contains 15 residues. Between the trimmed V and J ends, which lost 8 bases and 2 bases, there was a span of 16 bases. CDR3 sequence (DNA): TGTGCCAGCGGACCCCGAACAGGTCCCAAAAACATTCAGTACTTC. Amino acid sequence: CASGPRTGPKNIQYF.

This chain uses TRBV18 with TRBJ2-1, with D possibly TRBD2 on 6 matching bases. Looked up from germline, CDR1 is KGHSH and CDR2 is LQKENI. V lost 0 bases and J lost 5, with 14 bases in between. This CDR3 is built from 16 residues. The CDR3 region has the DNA TGTGCCAGCTCACCACCTATGGGGGACTCAAACAATGAGCAGTTCTTC. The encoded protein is CASSPPMGDSNNEQFF.

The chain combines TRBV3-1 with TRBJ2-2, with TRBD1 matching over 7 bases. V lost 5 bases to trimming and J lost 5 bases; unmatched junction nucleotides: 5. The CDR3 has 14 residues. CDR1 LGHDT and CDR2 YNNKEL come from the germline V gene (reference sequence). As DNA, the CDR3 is TGTGCCAGCAGCACACAGGGGTCGACCGGGGAGCTGTTTTTT. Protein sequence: CASSTQGSTGELFF.

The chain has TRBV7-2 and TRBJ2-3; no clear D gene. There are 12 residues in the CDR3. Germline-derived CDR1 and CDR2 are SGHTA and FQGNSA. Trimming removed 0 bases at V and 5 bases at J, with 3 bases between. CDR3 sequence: CASSLARDTQYF. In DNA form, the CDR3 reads TGTGCCAGCAGCTTAGCGCGAGATACGCAGTATTTT.

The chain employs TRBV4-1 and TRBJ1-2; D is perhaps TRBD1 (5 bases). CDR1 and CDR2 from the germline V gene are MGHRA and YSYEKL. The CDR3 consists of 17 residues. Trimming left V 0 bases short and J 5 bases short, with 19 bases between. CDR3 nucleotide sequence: TGCGCCAGCAGCCAAGAGGGACTTTCTCGGATGGGGTATGGCTACACCTTC. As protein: CASSQEGLSRMGYGYTF.